This T cell receptor beta chain appears in the sequencing data of a study of blood T cell repertoires in COVID-19. About the study: Both acute and convalescent COVID-19 samples were obtained from the United States, Italy and Spain.

Sequencing was performed with immunoSEQ multiplex PCR; in TCRdb, only in-frame clones are kept and a portion is missing. The sample holds roughly 230,000 clones, nearly 90% seen once. The CDR3 extends over 18 amino acids. After removal of 1 base from V and 4 bases from J, the junction contained 10 bases not matched to a gene. The germline V gene encodes CDR1 SGHTA and CDR2 FQGNSA. The sequence came from an older woman with COVID-19, enrolled during active disease. The V call is TRBV7-2, the J call TRBJ2-3; 11 bases agree with TRBD2. Sequenced: peripheral blood. CDR3 amino acids: CASSLVRLAGRLADTQYF. The CDR3 nucleotides read TGTGCCAGCAGCTTAGTTAGACTAGCGGGACGGTTAGCAGATACGCAGTATTTT.